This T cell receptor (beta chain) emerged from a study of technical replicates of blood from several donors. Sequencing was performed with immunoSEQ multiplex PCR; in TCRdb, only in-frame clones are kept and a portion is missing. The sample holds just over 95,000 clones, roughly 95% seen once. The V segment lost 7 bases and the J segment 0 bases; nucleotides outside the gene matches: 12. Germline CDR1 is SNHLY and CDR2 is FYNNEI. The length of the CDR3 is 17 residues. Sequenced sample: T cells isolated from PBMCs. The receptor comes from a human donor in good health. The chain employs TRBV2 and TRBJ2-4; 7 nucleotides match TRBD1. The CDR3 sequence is CASNTAGGLLAKNIQYF. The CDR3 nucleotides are TGTGCCAGCAATACGGCAGGGGGTTTACTAGCCAAAAACATTCAGTACTTC.